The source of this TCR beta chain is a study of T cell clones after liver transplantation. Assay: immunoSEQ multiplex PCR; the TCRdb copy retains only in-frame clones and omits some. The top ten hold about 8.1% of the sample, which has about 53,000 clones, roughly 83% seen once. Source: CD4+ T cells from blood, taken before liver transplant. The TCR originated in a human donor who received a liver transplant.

The CDR3 protein is CASSRDRNSNQPQHF. CDR3 bases: TGTGCCAGCAGTCGCGACAGAAACAGCAATCAGCCCCAGCATTTT. The chain links TRBV2 to TRBJ1-5, with D possibly matching TRBD1 (5 bases). Germline CDR1 SNHLY, CDR2 FYNNEI. Trimming took 5 bases from V and 1 from J, leaving 12 bases between them. There are 15 residues in the CDR3.